This entry lists 23 T cell receptor beta chains sequenced from one sample in a study of identical twins. MiXCR, applied by TCRdb to the 5' RACE reads, yields one record per CDR3 protein. The sample carries around 490,000 distinct CDR3 sequences, around 22% recorded once. The sample was also reused in another study, on yellow fever vaccine responses in identical twins.

Source material: CD4+ T cells sorted from blood. The receptors originated from a woman between 18 and 29 years old in good health.

This clonotype came up many times. The chain couples TRBV28 to TRBJ2-5, with TRBD2 identical over 8 bases. Germline assignment: CDR1 MDHEN and CDR2 SYDVKM. V dropped 2 bases and J dropped 7; count of bases not matched to a gene: 9. CDR3 size: 15 residues. The CDR3 nucleotides are TGTGCCAGCAGTTTACGCCTAGCGGGCGGGGGGACCCAGTACTTC. Translated: CASSLRLAGGGTQYF.

The V call is TRBV3-1, the J call TRBJ2-3; TRBD2 agrees at 9 bases. J gave up 3 bases and V 2 bases, and 12 bases lay outside the gene matches. This CDR3 contains 18 residues. The germline gives CDR1 LGHDT, CDR2 YNNKEL (reference sequence). CDR3 bases: TGTGCCAGCAGCCAAATCCGGAGCGGGGGGTACTTTACAGATACGCAGTATTTT. This sequence encodes CASSQIRSGGYFTDTQYF.

This clonotype was counted between two and nine times. The V and J genes are TRBV6-5 and TRBJ2-1, with 8 bases matching TRBD1. CDR1 is MNHEY, CDR2 SVGAGI, per germline. The CDR3 length is 16 residues. The junction had 5 bases not matched to a gene; V was cut back by 2 bases and J by 2 bases. CDR3 in amino acids: CASSYTDRGPYNEQFF. The CDR3 nucleotides are TGTGCCAGCAGTTACACCGACAGGGGCCCCTACAATGAGCAGTTCTTC.

This chain joins TRBV20-1 and TRBJ2-5; 7 bases map to TRBD2. The V gene end was trimmed by 6 bases and the J gene end by 2 bases; junction bases not matched to a gene: 9. The V gene's germline CDR1 is DFQATT and CDR2 SNEGSKA (reference sequence). The CDR3 loop spans 14 amino acids. The CDR3 DNA reads TGCAGTGCCCTGGCTAGCGGCATTCAAGAGACCCAGTACTTC. The encoded protein is CSALASGIQETQYF.

This clonotype was seen many times. The chain employs TRBV12-3 or TRBV12-4 and TRBJ2-2, with a tentative D call TRBD1 (5 bases). The V end was cut by 6 bases, the J end by 0 bases, with 14 bases between. This CDR3 has 16 amino acids. The CDR3, as DNA: TGTGCCAGCAGACCAGTGGCCAGGGCGAACACCGGGGAGCTGTTTTTT. It specifies CASRPVARANTGELFF.

This rearrangement joins TRBV29-1 to TRBJ2-3; TRBD2 is a possible D gene (8 bases). Germline V gene lookup returns CDR1 SQVTM and CDR2 ANQGSEA. With 7 bases removed from V and 3 bases from J, the gap between germline ends came to 32 bases. CDR3 length: 19 amino acids. CDR3 residues: CSAVLLLGRGRGRTDTQYF. In DNA, the CDR3 is TGCAGCGCCGTCTTGTTGCTAGGGAGGGGGCGCGGGAGGACAGATACGCAGTATTTT.

The V gene is TRBV7-9, the J gene TRBJ1-1; D is unresolved. V dropped 1 base and J dropped 0 bases, with 6 bases sitting between them. CDR1 and CDR2 from the germline V gene are SEHNR and FQNEAQ (reference sequence). The CDR3 sequence is 14 residues long. The DNA for the CDR3 is TGTGCCAGCAGCTTAGGACTGGTGAACACTGAAGCTTTCTTT. Translated: CASSLGLVNTEAFF.

The V gene is TRBV7-9, the J gene TRBJ2-3; 7 nucleotides agree with TRBD2. The CDR3 is 15 residues long. V shed 2 bases, J shed 2 bases, and the junction held 4 bases outside the gene matches. Germline CDR1 reads SEHNR; CDR2 reads FQNEAQ (reference sequence). CDR3 DNA sequence: TGTGCCAGCAGCTTACTTAGCGGGCACACAGATACGCAGTATTTT. Protein sequence: CASSLLSGHTDTQYF.

About this clonotype itself: The junction does not match germline at one end; this may be a read error. The chain employs TRBV6-5 and TRBJ2-7; D uncertain. The CDR3 spans 14 residues. The germline CDR1 and CDR2 sequences are MNHEY and SVGAGI. CDR3 sequence reads: CASSYAVGNYERYF. CDR3 coding DNA: TGTGCCAGCAGTTACGCAGTAGGGAACTACGAGCGGTACTTC.

This clonotype was seen a few times. The CDR3 sequence: CASSHFGRGNTGELFF. In DNA form, the CDR3 reads TGTGCCAGCAGCCACTTCGGGCGGGGGAACACCGGGGAGCTGTTTTTT. This chain uses TRBV7-9 with TRBJ2-2; tentatively, D is TRBD2 (6 bases). The CDR3 is 16 residues long. Per the germline V gene, CDR1 is SEHNR and CDR2 is FQNEAQ (reference sequence). The ends were cut back, 5 bases at V and 1 base at J, with 14 bases in the middle.

The CDR3 DNA sequence: TGTGCCAGCAGCTATCCACTGACTAGCGGGGGGGCCACAGATACGCAGTATTTT. Protein: CASSYPLTSGGATDTQYF. The rearrangement joins TRBV11-2 to TRBJ2-3; TRBD2 agrees at 14 bases. The germline CDR1 and CDR2 sequences are SGHAT and FQNNGV. The J segment lost 2 bases and the V segment lost 4 bases, leaving 8 bases of the junction unmatched. There are 18 residues in the CDR3. Filled out from reference TRBV11-2 and TRBJ2-3, the complete variable domain reads EAGVAQSPRYKIIEKRQSVAFWCNPISGHATLYWYQQILGQGPKLLIQFQNNGVVDDSQLPKDRFSAERLKGVDSTLKIQPAKLEDSAVYLCASSYPLTSGGATDTQYFGPGTRLTVL.

The V gene is TRBV6-5, the J gene TRBJ2-7; TRBD1 or TRBD2 may be the D gene (5 bases each). The CDR3 runs to 14 residues. V shed 4 bases and J shed 0 bases, with 10 bases lying between them. CDR1 and CDR2 from the germline V gene are MNHEY and SVGAGI. CDR3 in DNA: TGTGCCAGCAGTTCGGGACCGCACTCCTACGAGCAGTACTTC. It specifies CASSSGPHSYEQYF.

This clonotype occurred many times. The chain joins TRBV5-1 to TRBJ2-3; a possible D gene is TRBD2 (5 bases). Trimming removed 0 bases at V and 5 bases at J, with 7 bases between. The CDR3 covers 13 residues. Germline V gene lookup returns CDR1 SGHRS and CDR2 YFSETQ. The CDR3: CASSLVREDTQYF. In nucleotides, the CDR3 is TGCGCCAGCAGCTTGGTGAGGGAAGATACGCAGTATTTT.

The V and J genes are TRBV24-1 and TRBJ2-1; 10 bases agree with TRBD2. CDR3 size: 16 residues. Germline CDR1 reads KGHDR; CDR2 reads SFDVKD. V was pared by 1 base and J by 4 bases, with 3 bases of the junction left unmatched. In DNA, the CDR3 is TGTGCCACCAGTGATTTTACTAGCGGGAATTACAATGAGCAGTTCTTC. Translating gives CATSDFTSGNYNEQFF.

V usage is TRBV28 and J usage is TRBJ2-5, with D unresolved. Looked up from germline, CDR1 is MDHEN and CDR2 is SYDVKM. The CDR3 spans 14 residues. V lost 3 bases, J lost 1 base, and 9 bases lay in between. CDR3: CASSLFARQETQYF. In DNA, the CDR3 is TGTGCCAGCAGTTTGTTTGCCCGCCAAGAGACCCAGTACTTC.

The chain carries TRBV15 and TRBJ1-6; D gene uncertain. Germline V gene data show CDR1 as LNHNV and CDR2 as YYDKDF (reference sequence). This CDR3 comprises 13 residues. V lost 0 bases to trimming and J lost 7 bases, with 4 bases between them. The CDR3 DNA is TGTGCCACCAGCAGAGAGCAGAATTCACCCCTCCACTTT. Translation gives CATSREQNSPLHF. The whole variable domain, filled in from reference TRBV15 and TRBJ1-6, reads DAMVIQNPRYQVTQFGKPVTLSCSQTLNHNVMYWYQQKSSQAPKLLFHYYDKDFNNEADTPDNFQSRRPNTSFCFLDIRSPGLGDTAMYLCATSREQNSPLHFGNGTRLTVT.

The chain employs TRBV29-1 and TRBJ2-1; TRBD1 matches 8 bases. Germline CDR1 is SQVTM and CDR2 is ANQGSEA. J lost 13 bases, V lost 6 bases, and 8 bases had no gene match. The CDR3 has 11 residues. This chain's CDR3 is CSVRTGSTQFF. The CDR3 DNA reads TGCAGCGTCAGGACAGGGTCTACACAGTTCTTC.

This clonotype occurred a few times. The chain couples TRBV5-1 to TRBJ1-5; 8 bases fit TRBD1. Germline-derived CDR1 and CDR2 are SGHRS and YFSETQ. Germline trimming cut 4 bases from V and 4 bases from J; bases unmatched to any gene: 7. This CDR3 region has 15 residues. The DNA of the CDR3 is TGCGCCAGCAGCCCCGGGGGGGACAGGAATCAGCCCCAGCATTTT. It translates to CASSPGGDRNQPQHF.

This rearrangement joins TRBV20-1 to TRBJ2-7, with D perhaps matching TRBD2 (5 bases). The V gene's germline CDR1 is DFQATT and CDR2 SNEGSKA (reference sequence). This CDR3 comprises 13 residues. Between the trimmed V and J ends, which lost 2 bases and 6 bases, there was a span of 14 bases. CDR3 coding DNA: TGCAGTGCTAGACCTACTAGTTTCGGCGAGCAGTACTTC. It codes for CSARPTSFGEQYF.

The table lists this clonotype with a few counts. This chain connects TRBV11-3 to TRBJ2-2; D unclear. Trimming took 3 bases from V and 7 from J, leaving 9 bases between them. This CDR3 has 13 residues. Germline values: CDR1 SGHNT, CDR2 YENEEA. CDR3 amino acids: CASSFSPLGELFF. The CDR3 nucleotides read TGTGCCAGCAGCTTCTCCCCCCTCGGGGAGCTGTTTTTT.

The chain is built from TRBV20-1 and TRBJ2-5; 7 bases map to TRBD1. The CDR3 is 15 residues long. Per the germline V gene, CDR1 is DFQATT and CDR2 is SNEGSKA (reference sequence). V shed 3 bases, J shed 4 bases, and the junction held 11 bases outside the gene matches. The CDR3 DNA reads TGCAGTGCTAGGACAAGACAGGGCATTATAGAGACCCAGTACTTC. This encodes CSARTRQGIIETQYF.

The chain links TRBV7-9 to TRBJ2-1, with TRBD2 matching 9 bases. CDR1 and CDR2 (germline): SEHNR, FQNEAQ (reference sequence). Losses at the gene ends were 2 bases for V and 7 bases for J; bases not matched to a gene: 3. The CDR3 length is 14 residues. This CDR3 reads CASSLRLAENEQFF. The DNA of the CDR3 is TGTGCCAGCAGCTTAAGACTAGCGGAAAATGAGCAGTTCTTC.

This clonotype has at least ten counts. J is TRBJ1-1 and V is TRBV12-3 or TRBV12-4; 7 bases map to TRBD1. The V gene end was trimmed by 6 bases and the J gene end by 1 base; junction bases not matched to a gene: 5. The CDR3 sequence is 14 residues long. The CDR3 protein is CASSPGTANTEAFF. In DNA, the CDR3 is TGTGCCAGCAGCCCCGGGACAGCGAACACTGAAGCTTTCTTT.